These T cell receptor beta chains were read from a single sample in a study of blood T cell repertoires in COVID-19. Sequencing used immunoSEQ multiplex PCR; TCRdb keeps in-frame clones, though not all of them. The profile shows roughly 410,000 clones, approximately 91% of them singletons. The material sequenced was peripheral blood. These receptor sequences come from a woman in her thirties or forties with COVID-19, enrolled during active disease. Each CDR3 is given with its conserved first and last residue. The D gene is left open where the match is weak. A row's size may be missing; if present it is once, few, many or a size class.

D gene	clone size	CDR3 length	V gene	J gene	CDR3 DNA	CDR3 protein
.	.	15	TRBV28	TRBJ1-1	TGTGCCAGCAGGCCTTCCACAGGGATCGGCACTGAAGCTTTCTTT	CASRPSTGIGTEAFF
.	.	15	TRBV4-3	TRBJ1-3	TGCGCCAGCAGCCAAGACCCCAAGTTCGCGAACACCATATATTTT	CASSQDPKFANTIYF
.	.	17	TRBV4-1	TRBJ1-2	TGCGCCAGCAGCCAAGATTGGAACAGGCGAACTAACTATGGCTACACCTTC	CASSQDWNRRTNYGYTF
.	.	14	TRBV7-6	TRBJ1-2	TGTGCCAGCAGCCTCCCGGGAAGAAACTATGGCTACACCTTC	CASSLPGRNYGYTF
TRBD1	.	15	TRBV27	TRBJ2-7	TGTGCCAGCAGTTCCAGGGGGCAAGGGGGCTACGAGCAGTACTTC	CASSSRGQGGYEQYF
TRBD1	.	14	TRBV28	TRBJ1-2	TGTGCCAGCAGTAACCCCAGGGGGTTGTATGGCTACACCTTC	CASSNPRGLYGYTF
.	.	11	TRBV28	TRBJ1-1	TGTGCCAGCACATTGAACACTGAAGCTTTCTTT	CASTLNTEAFF
.	.	14	TRBV6-1	TRBJ1-5	TGTGCCAGCAGTGAAGCCGGGGGTCGAAAACCCCAGCATTTT	CASSEAGGRKPQHF
.	few	12	TRBV2	TRBJ2-2	TGTGCCAGCAGTCGGGGCACCGGGGAGCTGTTTTTT	CASSRGTGELFF
TRBD1	.	14	TRBV6-5	TRBJ1-3	TGTGCCAGCAGTTACGACAGGGCTGGAAACACCATATATTTT	CASSYDRAGNTIYF
.	many	15	TRBV11-2	TRBJ1-3	TGTGCCAGCAGCTTAGATCCAGTAACTGGAAACACCATATATTTT	CASSLDPVTGNTIYF
TRBD1	.	15	TRBV7-2	TRBJ1-2	TGTGCCAGCAGCCCCCCCGGGACAGGGGGGAATGGCTACACCTTC	CASSPPGTGGNGYTF
TRBD1	.	15	TRBV7-9	TRBJ1-4	TGTGCCAGCAGAAAACAGGGGGCTATTGATGAAAAACTGTTTTTT	CASRKQGAIDEKLFF
TRBD2	.	18	TRBV14	TRBJ2-2	TGTGCCAGCAGCCCCCCGAAAATGGCGGGAGGGCCCCCCGGGGAGCTGTTTTTT	CASSPPKMAGGPPGELFF
.	.	13	TRBV6-5	TRBJ1-3	TGTGCCAGCAGCGGGAGCTCTGGAAACACCATATATTTT	CASSGSSGNTIYF
.	.	14	TRBV28	TRBJ1-1	TGTGCCAGCAGTTTTCCGGGACTTAACACTGAAGCTTTCTTT	CASSFPGLNTEAFF
.	.	11	TRBV18	TRBJ2-7	TGTGCCAGCTCACCCGCCGGCGAGCAGTACTTC	CASSPAGEQYF
.	.	12	TRBV6-6	TRBJ1-1	TGTGCCAGCAGTTACACCGGGATTGAAGCTTTCTTT	CASSYTGIEAFF
TRBD2	once	15	TRBV11-2	TRBJ2-7	TGTGCCAGCAGCCCTGCCGGGACTAGCGACTACGAGCAGTACTTC	CASSPAGTSDYEQYF
TRBD2	once	15	TRBV6-5	TRBJ2-3	TGTGCCAGCACCAACCCTAGCGGCGGTAGGGATACGCAGTATTTT	CASTNPSGGRDTQYF
.	.	13	TRBV7-9	TRBJ1-1	TGTGCCAGCAGCTTAGCGACGGGGTCGGGAGCTTTCTTT	CASSLATGSGAFF
TRBD1	once	15	TRBV19	TRBJ1-1	TGTGCCAGTAGTGGTACGACAGGGGGGAACACTGAAGCTTTCTTT	CASSGTTGGNTEAFF
.	.	14	TRBV7-9	TRBJ1-4	TGTGCCAGCAGCTTAATGGGGGCCGATGAAAAACTGTTTTTT	CASSLMGADEKLFF
TRBD1	.	17	TRBV7-2	TRBJ2-1	TGTGCCAGCAGCTTAGCTGCGGACAGGGGGTACTACAATGAGCAGTTCTTC	CASSLAADRGYYNEQFF
.	once	18	TRBV7-3	TRBJ2-6	TGTGCCAGCAGCTTGACTGGGGCAGGGCTTGCTGGGGCCAACGTCCTGACTTTC	CASSLTGAGLAGANVLTF
TRBD1	.	12	TRBV5-1	TRBJ1-1	TGCGCCAGCAGCTTGGACAGGGGGCTTGCTTTCTTT	CASSLDRGLAFF
.	.	16	TRBV5-1	TRBJ1-5	TGCGCCAGCAGCTTGAATGGACAGTATAGCAATCAGCCCCAGCATTTT	CASSLNGQYSNQPQHF
.	.	11	TRBV14	TRBJ2-3	TGTGCCAGCAGCCAAGCAAATACGCAGTATTTT	CASSQANTQYF
.	.	16	TRBV5-1	TRBJ1-1	TGCGCCAGCAGCCCCGGGGGGAGGGTCCAGAACACTGAAGCTTTCTTT	CASSPGGRVQNTEAFF
.	few	13	TRBV5-4	TRBJ1-1	TGTGCCAGCAGCCTGGAAGGGACAACTGAAGCTTTCTTT	CASSLEGTTEAFF
.	once	15	TRBV18	TRBJ1-3	TGTGCCAGCTCACGCCCAAGGGAGGGCTTAAACACCATATATTTT	CASSRPREGLNTIYF
.	.	12	TRBV19	TRBJ1-2	TGTGCCAGTAGTATCGACGGAGATGGCTACACCTTC	CASSIDGDGYTF
.	.	12	TRBV19	TRBJ2-1	TGTGCCAGTAGTACAGGGGTCAATGAGCAGTTCTTC	CASSTGVNEQFF
.	.	13	TRBV21-1	TRBJ2-7	TGTGCCAGCAGCAAGACAGGGAACCACGAGCAGTACTTC	CASSKTGNHEQYF
.	.	14	TRBV28	TRBJ2-7	TGTGCCAGCAGTCCTAGGTCAAATTCGAGGGAGCAGTACTTC	CASSPRSNSREQYF
TRBD2	.	15	TRBV5-1	TRBJ2-3	TGCGCCAGCAGGACTAGCGGAAAGAGCACAGATACGCAGTATTTT	CASRTSGKSTDTQYF